Listed here are 23 T cell receptor beta chains from one sample, sequenced in a study of shared clonotypes between healthy human individuals. TCRdb's copy holds only in-frame clones and misses some; the assay was immunoSEQ multiplex PCR. This sample carries 950,000 to 1,100,000 clones, more than 75% of them seen once, and the ten largest clones take more than 0.55%. Sequenced: memory CD4+ T cells from PBMCs. Documented subset: CD45RA-negative fraction. The receptor set was obtained from a man younger than 35 in good health. Some clones in this sample may be carry-over from other donors' samples.

This clone came up once. CDR3 protein: CASSLGGHRGKLFF. The CDR3 coding sequence is TGTGCCAGCAGTTTGGGAGGGCACAGGGGAAAACTGTTTTTT. This chain links TRBV28 with TRBJ1-4, with 7 bases that match TRBD1. After removal of 3 bases from V and 10 bases from J, the junction contained 8 bases not matched to a gene. The CDR3 contains 14 residues. Germline CDR1 reads MDHEN; CDR2 reads SYDVKM.

This clone appeared a single time. A read error may explain this, as a much larger clone is one base away. The chain recombines TRBV4-1 with TRBJ1-2; D is uncertain. The germline gives CDR1 MGHRA, CDR2 YSYEKL. The CDR3 contains 13 residues. The CDR3 region is CANSQRENYGYTF. DNA of the CDR3: TGCGCCAACAGCCAAAGGGAGAACTATGGCTACACCTTC.

The rearrangement joins TRBV27 to TRBJ1-2; D gene uncertain. The germline V gene encodes CDR1 MNHEY and CDR2 SMNVEV (reference sequence). The length of the CDR3 is 13 residues. The V and J ends lost 0 bases and 8 bases respectively, with 10 bases between them. The CDR3 protein is CASSLSRGRGYTF. As DNA, the CDR3 is TGTGCCAGCAGTTTATCCCGGGGTAGAGGCTACACCTTC.

The genes are TRBV5-1 and TRBJ2-7; 9 bases agree with TRBD1. The J segment lost 0 bases and the V segment lost 4 bases, leaving 11 bases of the junction unmatched. This CDR3 contains 17 residues. In germline, CDR1 is SGHRS, CDR2 YFSETQ. Written as DNA, the CDR3 is TGCGCCAGCAGCCTGGGACAGGGTGGGTCTCTCTCCTACGAGCAGTACTTC. Amino acid sequence: CASSLGQGGSLSYEQYF.

The V call is TRBV28, the J call TRBJ2-2, with D perhaps matching TRBD1 or TRBD2 (5 bases each). The V end was cut by 6 bases, the J end by 2 bases, with 16 bases between. Germline V gene data show CDR1 as MDHEN and CDR2 as SYDVKM. The CDR3 has 16 amino acids. CDR3 amino acids: CASRPPGPSNTGELFF. The CDR3 DNA is TGTGCCAGCAGGCCTCCGGGACCGTCAAACACCGGGGAGCTGTTTTTT.

The rearrangement uses TRBV4-1 and TRBJ1-5; D unclear. Trimming pared 1 base from V and 0 bases from J, leaving 10 bases between. This CDR3 contains 16 residues. Looked up from germline, CDR1 is MGHRA and CDR2 is YSYEKL. This CDR3 is CASSQGDNYSNQPQHF. CDR3 in DNA: TGCGCCAGCAGCCAAGGAGACAACTATAGCAATCAGCCCCAGCATTTT.

The rearrangement uses TRBV6-1 and TRBJ1-5; possible D gene TRBD1, 5 bases. Deletions cut 1 base from V and 0 bases from J, with 13 bases between. The CDR3 is made up of 17 amino acids. Germline V lookup: CDR1 MNHNS, CDR2 SASEGT. The CDR3 nucleotides read TGTGCCAGCAGTGAAGTTGGGGCCCCAAGTAGCAATCAGCCCCAGCATTTT. It yields the protein CASSEVGAPSSNQPQHF.

This clone is a singleton in its sample. The chain has TRBV5-8 and TRBJ2-7, with D possibly matching TRBD1 (5 bases). This CDR3 is built from 17 residues. Germline-derived CDR1 and CDR2 are SGHTS and YDEGEE. Trimming left V 0 bases short and J 1 base short, with 17 bases between. The CDR3 is CASSLVGWGQDSYEQYF. In DNA form, the CDR3 reads TGTGCCAGCAGCTTGGTGGGGTGGGGCCAGGATTCCTACGAGCAGTACTTC.

This clone was observed a single time. V usage is TRBV11-1 and J usage is TRBJ2-1; TRBD2 is a possible D gene (6 bases). Trimming left V 4 bases short and J 9 bases short, with 16 bases between. Looked up from germline, CDR1 is SGHAT and CDR2 is FQDESV (reference sequence). The CDR3 is 14 amino acids. For the CDR3, the DNA is TGTGCCAGCAGCTCCCGGACTATTTCTTTTGAGCAGTTCTTC. Its protein is CASSSRTISFEQFF.

With regard to this clone: This sequence may be a read error, since a much larger clone differs from it by one base. The J gene is TRBJ1-5, the V gene TRBV7-3; 7 nucleotides line up with TRBD1. Trimming took 2 bases from V and 4 from J; bases not matched to a gene: 2. Germline values: CDR1 SGHTA, CDR2 FQGTGA. This CDR3 has 14 amino acids. The CDR3 DNA sequence: TGTGCCAGCAGCTTAGGGACAGCTAATCAGCCCCAGCATTTT. This encodes CASSLGTANQPQHF.

This clone has a handful of counts. J is TRBJ2-6 and V is TRBV11-1; 9 nucleotides match TRBD1. The trim removed 8 bases at V and 2 bases at J, leaving 7 bases unmatched. Germline V gene sequence: CDR1 SGHAT, CDR2 FQDESV (reference sequence). The CDR3 contains 16 residues. The DNA for the CDR3 is TGTGCCAGCGGTAAACAGGGGGCGCCTGGGGCCAACGTCCTGACTTTC. Its translation is CASGKQGAPGANVLTF.

J is TRBJ2-1 and V is TRBV7-3; either TRBD1 or TRBD2 may supply D (5 bases each). This CDR3 comprises 13 residues. Trimming took 3 bases from V and 7 from J, leaving 10 bases between them. Germline CDR1 and CDR2: SGHTA and FQGTGA. This CDR3 is CASSLGPSNEQFF. The DNA of the CDR3 is TGTGCCAGCAGCTTGGGACCGTCTAATGAGCAGTTCTTC.

V is TRBV28 and J is TRBJ2-7, with D perhaps being TRBD1 or TRBD2 (5 bases each). This CDR3 comprises 17 residues. Between the trimmed V and J ends, which lost 6 bases and 4 bases, there was a span of 25 bases. Germline CDR1 MDHEN, CDR2 SYDVKM. In nucleotides, the CDR3 is TGTGCCAGCAGCAGTTTGGGACCCCAGGGTGTTTCGTACGAGCAGTACTTC. Its translation: CASSSLGPQGVSYEQYF.

The chain has TRBV19 and TRBJ1-5; 7 bases map to TRBD1. The trim removed 5 bases at V and 3 bases at J, leaving 7 bases unmatched. There are 15 residues in the CDR3. Germline-derived CDR1 and CDR2 are LNHDA and SQIVND (reference sequence). The DNA of the CDR3 is TGTGCCAGTAGTCAATCACAGGGGAACAATCAGCCCCAGCATTTT. Residues: CASSQSQGNNQPQHF.

J is TRBJ2-1 and V is TRBV5-4; possibly TRBD1 for D (6 bases). CDR1 and CDR2 (germline): SGHNT, YYREEE (reference sequence). The CDR3 extends over 13 amino acids. V was trimmed by 4 bases and J by 7 bases, leaving 12 bases between them. This chain's CDR3 is CASSQQGGNEQFF. The CDR3, as DNA: TGTGCCAGCAGCCAACAGGGTGGGAATGAGCAGTTCTTC.

A remark on this clone: In the same sample, other DNA sequences code for this CDR3. The chain links TRBV30 to TRBJ1-5, with unresolved D. This CDR3 is built from 13 residues. Germline CDR1 GTSNPN, CDR2 SVGIG (reference sequence). V lost 0 bases, J lost 7 bases, and 10 bases lay in between. The DNA for the CDR3 is TGTGCCTGGAGTGTACGAGGAGGGCAGCCCCAGCATTTT. Protein: CAWSVRGGQPQHF.

There are a few counts of this clone. The chain recombines TRBV4-1 with TRBJ2-1; 9 nucleotides line up with TRBD1. This CDR3 has 14 amino acids. The germline V gene has CDR1 MGHRA and CDR2 YSYEKL. Trimming cost V 4 bases and J 8 bases; bases outside gene matches: 6. The CDR3 DNA reads as TGCGCCAGCAGCCTCCGGGACAGGGAATATGAGCAGTTCTTC. Encoded protein: CASSLRDREYEQFF.

In its sample, this clone was seen once. The chain uses TRBV5-4 and TRBJ2-7; 8 nucleotides line up with TRBD2. Germline values: CDR1 SGHNT, CDR2 YYREEE (reference sequence). V was pared by 4 bases and J by 5 bases, with 8 bases of the junction left unmatched. This CDR3 is built from 14 residues. In DNA, the CDR3 is TGTGCCAGCAGCCCTCCCGGGACTAGTGACGAGCAGTACTTC. It specifies CASSPPGTSDEQYF. Full variable domain (missing parts from reference TRBV5-4 and TRBJ2-7): ETGVTQSPTHLIKTRGQQVTLRCSSQSGHNTVSWYQQALGQGPQFIFQYYREEENGRGNFPPRFSGLQFPNYSSELNVNALELDDSALYLCASSPPGTSDEQYFGPGTRLTVT.

The J gene is TRBJ2-7, the V gene TRBV6-1; D not certain. Germline V gene sequence: CDR1 MNHNS, CDR2 SASEGT. The CDR3 extends over 15 amino acids. V lost 1 base, J lost 0 bases, and 10 bases lay in between. The CDR3 spells CASSEVSWNSYEQYF. As DNA, the CDR3 is TGTGCCAGCAGTGAAGTGAGCTGGAACTCCTACGAGCAGTACTTC.

This clone was picked up a small number of times. The CDR3 DNA reads TGTGCCTGGTGGGGGGGGCGGTCGGTCGCCGGGGAGCTGTTTTTT. It translates to CAWWGGRSVAGELFF. The chain combines TRBV30 with TRBJ2-2, with a tentative D call TRBD2 (7 bases). CDR3 length: 15 residues. The V gene's germline CDR1 is GTSNPN and CDR2 SVGIG (reference sequence). Trimming took 5 bases from V and 6 from J, leaving 19 bases between them.

V and J are TRBV13 and TRBJ2-3; 12 bases line up with TRBD2. The CDR3 totals 17 residues. V shed 5 bases, J shed 0 bases, and the junction held 6 bases outside the gene matches. Germline CDR1 and CDR2: PRHDT and FYEKMQ (reference sequence). The CDR3: CASSTKTSGGSTDTQYF. The CDR3 DNA is TGTGCCAGCAGCACAAAGACTAGCGGGGGCAGCACAGATACGCAGTATTTT.

The rearrangement links TRBV28 to TRBJ1-1, with D possibly matching TRBD1 (5 bases). The CDR3 totals 12 residues. V was pared by 8 bases and J by 7 bases, with 14 bases between. Germline V gene sequence: CDR1 MDHEN, CDR2 SYDVKM. CDR3 coding DNA: TGTGCCAGCTGGCAGGGTGGGGGTGAAGCTTTCTTT. Amino acid sequence: CASWQGGGEAFF.

This clone was seen a handful of times. A read error may explain this, as a much larger clone is one base away. The chain uses TRBV29-1 and TRBJ1-1; TRBD1 is a possible D gene (5 bases). The CDR3 length is 15 residues. Germline CDR1 SQVTM, CDR2 ANQGSEA. With 4 bases removed from V and 0 bases from J, the gap between germline ends came to 15 bases. The CDR3 DNA follows: TGCAGCGTTGCCCCAGGATGGGGGGTGAACACTGAAGCTTTCTTT. Translating it yields CSVAPGWGVNTEAFF. Looking up the rest from reference TRBV29-1 and TRBJ1-1 gives the full variable domain: SAVISQKPSRDICQRGTSLTIQCQVDSQVTMMFWYRQQPGQSLTLIATANQGSEATYESGFVIDKFPISRPNLTFSTLTVSNMSPEDSSIYLCSVAPGWGVNTEAFFGQGTRLTVV.